Described below is a single T cell receptor (beta chain) sequence and its context. As handled by the study authors: The authors estimated nucleated cell counts from reference gene primer amplification. The repertoire was sequenced with immunoSEQ multiplex PCR; TCRdb's copy has only in-frame clones and lacks some. D and trimming come from the DNA, and the V and J calls and clone size come from that table. The repertoire holds tens of thousands of clones, with roughly 87% as singletons. The data were obtained in a study of blood T cell repertoires in COVID-19. The wider study: Acute and convalescent COVID-19 samples came from the United States, Italy and Spain. T cells, B-cell-depleted T cells, or PBMCs provided the cDNA or gDNA that served as material.

The CDR3 is 11 amino acids. Germline V lookup: CDR1 MNHEY, CDR2 SMNVEV (reference sequence). V shed 7 bases and J shed 5 bases, with 8 bases lying between them. Sequencing was performed on peripheral blood. The V call is TRBV27, the J call TRBJ1-1; D gene ambiguous. The clonotype comes from a man aged 35 to 55 with COVID-19, enrolled during active disease. The CDR3 DNA reads TGTGCCAGCAACAGAGATACTGAAGCTTTCTTT. The encoded protein is CASNRDTEAFF.